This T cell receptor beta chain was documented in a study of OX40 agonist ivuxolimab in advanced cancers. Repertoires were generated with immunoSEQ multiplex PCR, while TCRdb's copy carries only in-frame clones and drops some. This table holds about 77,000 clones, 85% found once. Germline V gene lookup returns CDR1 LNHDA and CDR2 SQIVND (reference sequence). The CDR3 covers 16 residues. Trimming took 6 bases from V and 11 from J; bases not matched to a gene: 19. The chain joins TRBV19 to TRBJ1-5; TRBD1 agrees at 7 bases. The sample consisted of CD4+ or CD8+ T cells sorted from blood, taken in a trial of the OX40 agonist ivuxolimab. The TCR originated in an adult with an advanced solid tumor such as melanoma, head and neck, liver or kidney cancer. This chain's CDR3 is CASSPGRTGPRGTQHF. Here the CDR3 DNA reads TGTGCCAGTAGCCCGGGCCGGACAGGTCCAAGGGGGACCCAGCATTTT.